A single sample is the source of the 20 T cell receptor beta chains below, sequenced in a study of early T cells in non-severe SARS-CoV-2 infection. TCRdb itself ran the 5' RACE reads through MiXCR, one entry per CDR3 protein. Of 64,000 or so distinct CDR3 sequences detected, approximately 10% appear once; the ten largest clones hold roughly 3%. This material consisted of whole blood, taken at baseline. The receptors were gathered from an adult who was a healthcare worker with PCR-confirmed SARS-CoV-2 infection or an uninfected control (not recorded which).

There are many counts of this clonotype. The chain joins TRBV7-3 to TRBJ2-3, with TRBD1 identical over 7 bases. The CDR3 loop spans 15 amino acids. Germline V gives CDR1 SGHTA, CDR2 FQGTGA. V was clipped by 7 bases and J by 2 bases; unmatched bases: 9. CDR3 protein: CASTPGTAITDTQYF. Written as DNA, the CDR3 is TGTGCCAGCACCCCCGGGACAGCAATCACAGATACGCAGTATTTT.

This clonotype occurred many times. V and J are TRBV19 and TRBJ1-5; maybe TRBD1 (6 bases). V was clipped by 6 bases and J by 5 bases, with 11 bases between them. Looked up from germline, CDR1 is LNHDA and CDR2 is SQIVND (reference sequence). This CDR3 contains 13 residues. The CDR3 region is CASSHDRYQPQHF. For the CDR3, the DNA is TGTGCCAGTAGCCACGACAGGTATCAGCCCCAGCATTTT.

This clonotype showed up just a few times. The chain is built from TRBV6-2 or TRBV6-3 and TRBJ1-1; TRBD1 aligns across 8 bases. Losses at the gene ends were 5 bases for V and 1 base for J; bases not matched to a gene: 6. Looked up from germline, CDR1 is MNHEY and CDR2 is SVGEGT. This CDR3 is 15 amino acids long. In DNA form, the CDR3 reads TGTGCCAGCAGTCCTGGGACAGGACCGAACACTGAAGCTTTCTTT. Its translation: CASSPGTGPNTEAFF.

The gene calls are TRBV12-3 or TRBV12-4 and TRBJ1-2; possible D gene TRBD1, 6 bases. The CDR3 contains 12 residues. V dropped 8 bases and J dropped 4 bases, with 11 bases sitting between them. CDR3 sequence reads: CASARGIYGYTF. The CDR3 bases are TGTGCCAGCGCCAGGGGCATCTATGGCTACACCTTC.

This chain uses TRBV10-3 with TRBJ1-2; D unresolved. CDR3 length: 14 residues. V was shortened by 3 bases and J by 0 bases, with 8 bases between the two germline ends. Germline CDR1 reads ENHRY; CDR2 reads SYGVKD. CDR3 DNA sequence: TGTGCCATCAGTGAACAGTTATCTAACTATGGCTACACCTTC. Its protein is CAISEQLSNYGYTF.

This clonotype was picked up many times. The J gene is TRBJ2-3, the V gene TRBV6-6; 7 bases are shared with TRBD2. V shed 5 bases, J shed 5 bases, and the junction held 16 bases outside the gene matches. Looked up from germline, CDR1 is MNHNY and CDR2 is SVGAGI (reference sequence). CDR3 length: 17 amino acids. The CDR3 here is CASSPASNRGGGDTQYF. CDR3 nucleotides: TGTGCCAGCAGTCCAGCTAGTAACCGCGGGGGAGGAGATACGCAGTATTTT.

J is TRBJ2-7 and V is TRBV30; TRBD1 or TRBD2 may be the D gene (6 bases each). The CDR3 contains 13 residues. Looked up from germline, CDR1 is GTSNPN and CDR2 is SVGIG (reference sequence). Trimming pared 4 bases from V and 4 bases from J, leaving 14 bases between. This CDR3 reads CAWNRGRGYEQYF. The CDR3 DNA reads as TGTGCCTGGAACCGGGGGCGCGGTTACGAGCAGTACTTC. Together with reference TRBV30 and TRBJ2-7, the CDR3 gives the full variable domain: SQTIHQWPATLVQPVGSPLSLECTVEGTSNPNLYWYRQAAGRGLQLLFYSVGIGQISSEVPQNLSASRPQDRQFILSSKKLLLSDSGFYLCAWNRGRGYEQYFGPGTRLTVT.

This clonotype occurred many times. The chain carries TRBV3-1 and TRBJ1-1, with unresolved D. V was pared by 1 base and J by 0 bases, with 15 bases between. CDR1 and CDR2 (germline): LGHDT, YNNKEL (reference sequence). CDR3 size: 17 residues. The CDR3: CASSQASPDGMNTEAFF. The CDR3 nucleotides read TGTGCCAGCAGCCAAGCCTCGCCTGACGGTATGAACACTGAAGCTTTCTTT.

This chain connects TRBV6-1 to TRBJ2-7, with 8 bases lining up with TRBD1. Trimming cost V 6 bases and J 1 base; bases outside gene matches: 11. In germline, CDR1 is MNHNS, CDR2 SASEGT. This CDR3 is built from 16 residues. The CDR3 loop reads CASSRQTGAPSYEQYF. Here the CDR3 DNA reads TGTGCCAGCAGCAGACAGACAGGGGCCCCTTCCTACGAGCAGTACTTC.

This clonotype showed up many times. The chain is built from TRBV11-2 and TRBJ1-2, with 8 bases identical to TRBD1. Germline V gives CDR1 SGHAT, CDR2 FQNNGV. The CDR3 runs 14 residues. J gave up 6 bases and V 5 bases, and 8 bases lay outside the gene matches. The CDR3 here is CASSEGQARDGYTF. CDR3 bases: TGTGCCAGCAGCGAGGGACAGGCCCGGGATGGCTACACCTTC. Complete variable domain (other parts from reference TRBV11-2 and TRBJ1-2): EAGVAQSPRYKIIEKRQSVAFWCNPISGHATLYWYQQILGQGPKLLIQFQNNGVVDDSQLPKDRFSAERLKGVDSTLKIQPAKLEDSAVYLCASSEGQARDGYTFGSGTRLTVV.

Only a few counts were recorded for this clonotype. The J gene is TRBJ2-5, the V gene TRBV6-5; 9 nucleotides match TRBD1. V was pared by 5 bases and J by 5 bases, with 6 bases of the junction left unmatched. The CDR3 sequence is 14 residues long. Per the germline V gene, CDR1 is MNHEY and CDR2 is SVGAGI. This CDR3 reads CASSTRTGAETQYF. The CDR3 DNA follows: TGTGCCAGCAGTACTCGGACAGGGGCGGAGACCCAGTACTTC.

The chain is built from TRBV20-1 and TRBJ1-1; D uncertain. V lost 0 bases and J 0 bases, leaving 5 bases between the germline ends. The germline V gene has CDR1 DFQATT and CDR2 SNEGSKA (reference sequence). CDR3 length: 13 amino acids. The CDR3 bases are TGCAGTGCTAGAGATCCAATGAACACTGAAGCTTTCTTT. Its protein product is CSARDPMNTEAFF.

This clonotype was observed at least ten times. This chain uses TRBV14 with TRBJ1-2; the D gene is possibly TRBD1 (5 bases). The length of the CDR3 is 14 residues. Germline loops: CDR1 SGHDN, CDR2 FVKESK. V dropped 8 bases and J dropped 8 bases, with 21 bases sitting between them. The chain's CDR3 is CASSVEATVGGYTF. CDR3 coding DNA: TGTGCCAGCTCTGTGGAGGCGACAGTAGGAGGCTACACCTTC. Variable domain in full (rest from reference TRBV14 and TRBJ1-2): EAGVTQFPSHSVIEKGQTVTLRCDPISGHDNLYWYRRVMGKEIKFLLHFVKESKQDESGMPNNRFLAERTGGTYSTLKVQPAELEDSGVYFCASSVEATVGGYTFGSGTRLTVV.

V gene TRBV5-4 combines with J gene TRBJ2-1; D possibly matches TRBD1 or TRBD2 (5 bases each). This CDR3 has 17 amino acids. CDR1 is SGHNT, CDR2 YYREEE, per germline (reference sequence). The V and J ends lost 2 bases and 0 bases respectively, with 15 bases between them. The CDR3 bases are TGTGCCAGCAGCTTAGCGAGGTCAGGGAGCTCCTACAATGAGCAGTTCTTC. Translated: CASSLARSGSSYNEQFF.

In this sample, this clonotype turned up a few times. This chain connects TRBV18 to TRBJ2-3; D perhaps matches TRBD1 (6 bases). There are 13 residues in the CDR3. Trimming removed 2 bases at V and 5 bases at J, with 8 bases between. The V gene's germline CDR1 is KGHSH and CDR2 LQKENI. CDR3 in amino acids: CASSPEGGDTQYF. The CDR3 coding sequence is TGTGCCAGCTCACCAGAAGGGGGAGATACGCAGTATTTT.

This clonotype was seen many times. CDR3 amino acids: CAWSRSVSNSGNTIYF. Here the CDR3 DNA reads TGTGCCTGGAGCCGATCCGTGTCCAACTCTGGAAACACCATATATTTT. The chain has TRBV30 and TRBJ1-3; D is undetermined. Between the trimmed V and J ends, which lost 3 bases and 0 bases, there was a span of 15 bases. CDR1 and CDR2 from the germline V gene are GTSNPN and SVGIG (reference sequence). The CDR3 has 16 amino acids. Looking up the rest from reference TRBV30 and TRBJ1-3 gives the full variable domain: SQTIHQWPATLVQPVGSPLSLECTVEGTSNPNLYWYRQAAGRGLQLLFYSVGIGQISSEVPQNLSASRPQDRQFILSSKKLLLSDSGFYLCAWSRSVSNSGNTIYFGEGSWLTVV.

At least ten counts were recorded for this clonotype. V is TRBV10-2 and J is TRBJ2-3; D unclear. V lost 7 bases to trimming and J lost 3 bases, with 17 bases between them. CDR1 WSHSY and CDR2 SAAADI come from the germline V gene. This CDR3 is built from 15 residues. Here the CDR3 DNA reads TGCGCCAGCAAATCCCGCGAGAGGTTGACAGATACGCAGTATTTT. It encodes CASKSRERLTDTQYF.

At least ten counts were recorded for this clonotype. The rearrangement joins TRBV27 to TRBJ2-7; D perhaps matches TRBD1 (6 bases). V dropped 5 bases and J dropped 3 bases, with 14 bases sitting between them. Germline CDR1 MNHEY, CDR2 SMNVEV (reference sequence). This CDR3 comprises 14 residues. The CDR3 here is CASSPTTGVYEQYF. In DNA form, the CDR3 reads TGTGCCAGCAGTCCTACGACAGGAGTCTACGAGCAGTACTTC.

In its sample, this clonotype was seen a few times. The chain joins TRBV12-3 or TRBV12-4 to TRBJ2-1; 8 bases align to TRBD1. The CDR3 consists of 16 residues. The trim removed 2 bases at V and 11 bases at J, leaving 14 bases unmatched. This chain's CDR3 is CASSLISRGRLGKQFF. DNA for the CDR3: TGTGCCAGCAGTTTAATATCCAGGGGGCGTTTAGGGAAGCAGTTCTTC.

This clonotype has at least ten counts. The chain uses TRBV20-1 and TRBJ1-2, with 7 bases fitting TRBD1. CDR3 size: 16 residues. The germline CDR1 and CDR2 sequences are DFQATT and SNEGSKA (reference sequence). Trimming removed 0 bases from V and 4 bases from J; junction bases left unmatched: 11. CDR3 sequence (DNA): TGCAGTGCTAGAGACCCGGAAACAGGGGATAGCTATGGCTACACCTTC. Protein sequence: CSARDPETGDSYGYTF.